These 29 T cell receptor beta chains were all obtained from the same sample, sequenced in a study of T cells in Graves' hyperthyroidism and ophthalmopathy. Template material for amplifying TCR beta CDR3 regions consisted of RNA transcripts. An initial round of RT-PCR targeting the TCR CDR3 relied on the HTBI primer set. TCRdb re-called the multiplex PCR reads with MiXCR, one entry per CDR3 protein. The sample has around 560,000 distinct CDR3 sequences, approximately 15% seen once; the top ten hold around a sixth. What was sequenced was blood. These receptor sequences come from a woman under 30 with Graves' hyperthyroidism.

In its sample, this clonotype was seen many times. The chain uses TRBV20-1 and TRBJ2-7; 9 bases match TRBD1. The V gene's germline CDR1 is DFQATT and CDR2 SNEGSKA (reference sequence). The CDR3 sequence is 13 residues long. V dropped 6 bases and J dropped 2; count of bases not matched to a gene: 5. CDR3 sequence reads: CSAEDRGAYEQYF. In DNA form, the CDR3 reads TGCAGTGCAGAGGACAGGGGAGCCTACGAGCAGTACTTC.

The chain uses TRBV29-1 and TRBJ1-4, with a weak D call TRBD1 (5 bases). Germline CDR1 is SQVTM and CDR2 is ANQGSEA. Trimming took off 4 bases at V and 0 bases at J, with 9 bases between the two ends. The CDR3 contains 14 residues. Here the CDR3 DNA reads TGCAGCGTTGTTCTGACAGCAACTAATGAAAAACTGTTTTTT. This translates into CSVVLTATNEKLFF.

This clonotype was counted at least ten times. J is TRBJ2-5 and V is TRBV30; D tentatively fits TRBD1 or TRBD2 (5 bases each). V lost 2 bases and J lost 1, with 11 bases in between. The length of the CDR3 is 14 residues. Germline CDR1 GTSNPN, CDR2 SVGIG (reference sequence). As DNA, the CDR3 is TGTGCCTGGAGTCATCCGGGACCCCAAGAGACCCAGTACTTC. This gives the protein CAWSHPGPQETQYF.

The chain joins TRBV2 to TRBJ2-1; a possible D gene is TRBD2 (5 bases). Germline CDR1 SNHLY, CDR2 FYNNEI. Trimming cost V 3 bases and J 0 bases, with 12 bases left between them. The CDR3 length is 16 residues. This CDR3 reads CASSELAPSSYNEQFF. CDR3 DNA sequence: TGTGCCAGCAGTGAGTTAGCGCCGAGCTCCTACAATGAGCAGTTCTTC.

This clonotype was seen more than once but under ten times. The J gene is TRBJ2-2, the V gene TRBV7-9; possible D gene TRBD1, 6 bases. V lost 7 bases to trimming and J lost 1 base, with 13 bases between them. CDR1 SEHNR and CDR2 FQNEAQ come from the germline V gene (reference sequence). This CDR3 spans 15 amino acids. As DNA, the CDR3 is TGTGCCAGCAACGCCGGGACACAGAACACCGGGGAGCTGTTTTTT. As protein: CASNAGTQNTGELFF.

This clonotype was recorded a few times. The chain joins TRBV3-1 to TRBJ2-5, with D unresolved. The CDR3 totals 16 residues. Germline assignment: CDR1 LGHDT and CDR2 YNNKEL (reference sequence). V lost 4 bases to trimming and J lost 1 base, with 16 bases between them. CDR3 sequence (DNA): TGTGCCAGCAGCCGGTCGAGCCTGGGAACCCAAGAGACCCAGTACTTC. Encoded protein: CASSRSSLGTQETQYF.

This clonotype has at least ten counts. This CDR3 is CSARDWGTSGRNEQFF. The CDR3 DNA is TGCAGTGCTAGAGATTGGGGGACTAGCGGGAGAAATGAGCAGTTCTTC. The V gene is TRBV20-1, the J gene TRBJ2-1, with TRBD2 matching over 14 bases. The CDR3 consists of 16 residues. J gave up 7 bases and V 0 bases, and 5 bases lay outside the gene matches. Germline V lookup: CDR1 DFQATT, CDR2 SNEGSKA (reference sequence).

This clonotype was seen at least ten times. The chain combines TRBV20-1 with TRBJ2-5, with 8 positions matching TRBD1. This CDR3 region has 14 residues. CDR1 is DFQATT, CDR2 SNEGSKA, per germline (reference sequence). V was pared by 3 bases and J by 3 bases, with 6 bases of the junction left unmatched. The CDR3 protein is CSASGRTGKETQYF. CDR3 nucleotide sequence: TGCAGTGCTAGTGGTCGGACAGGGAAAGAGACCCAGTACTTC.

The table lists this clonotype with a few counts. V is TRBV10-3 and J is TRBJ1-4; D ambiguous. Germline loops: CDR1 ENHRY, CDR2 SYGVKD. The CDR3 length is 12 residues. Trimming removed 0 bases at V and 6 bases at J, with 2 bases between. Here the CDR3 reads CAISESDEKLFF. In DNA form, the CDR3 reads TGTGCCATCAGTGAGTCAGATGAAAAACTGTTTTTT.

The chain's CDR3 is CASSSSWADRFSYEQYF. Here the CDR3 DNA reads TGTGCCAGCAGTTCCTCCTGGGCCGACAGGTTCTCCTACGAGCAGTACTTC. The genes are TRBV28 and TRBJ2-7, with D possibly TRBD1 on 6 matching bases. CDR1 and CDR2 from the germline V gene are MDHEN and SYDVKM. The V gene lost 4 bases and the J gene lost 0 bases, with 19 bases spanning the gap. The CDR3 has 17 residues. The whole variable domain, filled in from reference TRBV28 and TRBJ2-7, reads DVKVTQSSRYLVKRTGEKVFLECVQDMDHENMFWYRQDPGLGLRLIYFSYDVKMKEKGDIPEGYSVSREKKERFSLILESASTNQTSMYLCASSSSWADRFSYEQYFGPGTRLTVT.

This clonotype was counted at least ten times. This rearrangement joins TRBV12-3 or TRBV12-4 to TRBJ1-2; TRBD1 might be the D (6 bases). The CDR3 is made up of 14 amino acids. V dropped 6 bases and J dropped 1 base, with 12 bases sitting between them. The CDR3 spells CASSDNRVNYGYTF. Here the CDR3 DNA reads TGTGCCAGCAGCGATAACAGGGTTAACTATGGCTACACCTTC.

This clonotype was picked up many times. The chain employs TRBV6-1 and TRBJ2-2, with D uncertain. The CDR3 is 13 residues long. The V gene's germline CDR1 is MNHNS and CDR2 SASEGT. Trimming pared 7 bases from V and 1 base from J, leaving 7 bases between. DNA for the CDR3: TGTGCCAGCATTGCGGAGAACACCGGGGAGCTGTTTTTT. The encoded protein is CASIAENTGELFF.

The chain's CDR3 is CASTIWGRGKGYTF. DNA of the CDR3: TGTGCCAGCACCATCTGGGGCCGGGGGAAGGGCTACACCTTC. The rearrangement joins TRBV12-3 or TRBV12-4 to TRBJ1-2; D possibly corresponds to TRBD1 (5 bases). The CDR3 loop spans 14 amino acids. Trimming pared 7 bases from V and 8 bases from J, leaving 20 bases between.

This clonotype has just a few counts. The chain joins TRBV12-3 or TRBV12-4 to TRBJ2-1; 12 nucleotides match TRBD2. J was trimmed by 9 bases and V by 8 bases; bases with no gene match: 11. The CDR3 has 15 amino acids. CDR3 in DNA: TGTGCCAGCGGTCGTTCTAGCGGGGGGGCCGGTGAGCAGTTCTTC. Amino acids: CASGRSSGGAGEQFF.

This clonotype was observed a handful of times. The genes are TRBV4-1 and TRBJ1-6, with D tentatively TRBD1 (6 bases). There are 15 residues in the CDR3. Germline assignment: CDR1 MGHRA and CDR2 YSYEKL. The germline V and J ends were trimmed by 5 bases and 7 bases, with 15 bases remaining between them. This CDR3 reads CASSNRQVGNSPLHF. The CDR3, as DNA: TGCGCCAGCAGCAACCGACAGGTGGGCAATTCACCCCTCCACTTT.

This clonotype was seen repeatedly, ten times or more. V gene TRBV15 combines with J gene TRBJ2-5, with 7 bases identical to TRBD1. V was clipped by 0 bases and J by 5 bases; unmatched bases: 3. The germline V gene encodes CDR1 LNHNV and CDR2 YYDKDF (reference sequence). The CDR3 length is 14 residues. The CDR3 here is CATSRDQGDETQYF. In DNA, the CDR3 is TGTGCCACCAGCAGAGATCAGGGGGACGAGACCCAGTACTTC.

A few counts support this clonotype. The chain links TRBV7-9 to TRBJ2-6; D gene unclear. Per germline, CDR1 SEHNR and CDR2 FQNEAQ (reference sequence). CDR3 size: 14 residues. V was clipped by 5 bases and J by 3 bases, with 8 bases between them. CDR3 region: CASSPTFGANVLTF. The CDR3 nucleotides read TGTGCCAGCAGCCCCACGTTTGGGGCCAACGTCCTGACTTTC. Using reference TRBV7-9 and TRBJ2-6 for the parts outside the CDR3, the full variable domain is DTGVSQNPRHKITKRGQNVTFRCDPISEHNRLYWYRQTLGQGPEFLTYFQNEAQLEKSRLLSDRFSAERPKGSFSTLEIQRTEQGDSAMYLCASSPTFGANVLTFGAGSRLTVL.

This clonotype was found many times. This rearrangement joins TRBV28 to TRBJ1-2; no definite D call. Trimming pared 3 bases from V and 1 base from J, leaving 15 bases between. This CDR3 contains 16 residues. Germline-derived CDR1 and CDR2 are MDHEN and SYDVKM. The CDR3 DNA reads as TGTGCCAGCAGTTTGCTGGAGAACCTTATTAACTATGGCTACACCTTC. Translating it yields CASSLLENLINYGYTF.

The chain uses TRBV3-1 and TRBJ2-1; D is perhaps TRBD1 or TRBD2 (5 bases each). Per germline, CDR1 LGHDT and CDR2 YNNKEL (reference sequence). Trimming took off 0 bases at V and 6 bases at J, with 18 bases between the two ends. The CDR3 has 17 amino acids. CDR3 DNA sequence: TGTGCCAGCAGCCAAGAAAAACCCGGGACCGTTTTCAATGAGCAGTTCTTC. Translating it yields CASSQEKPGTVFNEQFF.

This clonotype was detected many times. The V call is TRBV7-2, the J call TRBJ2-6, with TRBD1 as a possible D gene (5 bases). The V gene lost 3 bases and the J gene lost 1 base, with 10 bases spanning the gap. This CDR3 contains 16 residues. CDR1 is SGHTA and CDR2 is FQGNSA in the germline V gene. The CDR3 loop reads CASSFPGKSGANVLTF. The CDR3 nucleotides read TGTGCCAGCAGCTTCCCAGGGAAATCTGGGGCCAACGTCCTGACTTTC.

This clonotype was detected only a few times. The chain links TRBV2 to TRBJ2-7; possible D gene TRBD1, 6 bases. CDR1 and CDR2 (germline): SNHLY, FYNNEI. The CDR3 runs to 15 residues. V lost 6 bases, J lost 1 base, and 16 bases lay in between. The CDR3 reads CASRGQFTISYEQYF. DNA of the CDR3: TGTGCCAGCAGAGGACAGTTTACGATTTCCTACGAGCAGTACTTC.

This clonotype has at least ten counts. A much larger clone lies one base from this, so it may be a read error. The chain joins TRBV28 to TRBJ1-1; no clear D gene. Trimming stripped 5 bases from V and 0 bases from J, with 1 base between. Germline lookup yields CDR1 MDHEN and CDR2 SYDVKM. The length of the CDR3 is 11 residues. CDR3 loop: CASSMNTEAFF. CDR3 coding DNA: TGTGCCAGCAGTATGAACACTGAAGCTTTCTTT. The full variable domain, completed using reference TRBV28 and TRBJ1-1, is DVKVTQSSRYLVKRTGEKVFLECVQDMDHENMFWYRQDPGLGLRLIYFSYDVKMKEKGDIPEGYSVSREKKERFSLILESASTNQTSMYLCASSMNTEAFFGQGTRLTVV.

In this sample, this clonotype turned up a few times. The chain's CDR3 is CSVERSRTDTQYF. The CDR3 nucleotides are TGCAGCGTTGAGAGGTCCCGCACAGATACGCAGTATTTT. The rearrangement uses TRBV29-1 and TRBJ2-3; D call uncertain. The CDR3 contains 13 residues. The germline V and J ends were trimmed by 3 bases and 1 base, with 8 bases remaining between them. Germline loops: CDR1 SQVTM, CDR2 ANQGSEA.

This clonotype was picked up a small number of times. This chain joins TRBV29-1 and TRBJ2-3; 9 bases are a match to TRBD2. The CDR3 consists of 13 residues. J was trimmed by 4 bases and V by 5 bases; bases with no gene match: 4. Germline CDR1 and CDR2: SQVTM and ANQGSEA. For the CDR3, the DNA is TGCAGCGTTCTCCTAGCGGGGTCAGATACGCAGTATTTT. Residues: CSVLLAGSDTQYF.

As for this clonotype: A clone one base away is much larger, so this may be a read error. J is TRBJ1-1 and V is TRBV5-1, with TRBD1 matching over 9 bases. The CDR3 is 18 residues long. In germline, CDR1 is SGHRS, CDR2 YFSETQ. The CDR3, as DNA: TGCGCCAGCAGCTTGGGGGACAGGGAATTAGATACGGACACTGAAGATTTCTTT. This codes for CASSLGDRELDTDTEDFF. The whole variable domain, filled in from reference TRBV5-1 and TRBJ1-1, reads KAGVTQTPRYLIKTRGQQVTLSCSPISGHRSVSWYQQTPGQGLQFLFEYFSETQRNKGNFPGRFSGRQFSNSRSEMNVSTLELGDSALYLCASSLGDRELDTDTEDFFGQGTRLTVV.

This clonotype came up many times. This chain joins TRBV7-9 and TRBJ1-4; possibly TRBD1 for D (6 bases). There are 15 residues in the CDR3. Between the trimmed V and J ends, which lost 1 base and 5 bases, there was a span of 11 bases. Germline CDR1 reads SEHNR; CDR2 reads FQNEAQ (reference sequence). CDR3 region: CASSLGDRTNEKLFF. In DNA form, the CDR3 reads TGTGCCAGCAGCTTAGGCGACAGGACGAATGAAAAACTGTTTTTT.

This clonotype was observed at least ten times. This chain connects TRBV28 to TRBJ1-2; the D gene is possibly TRBD1 (5 bases). CDR1 MDHEN and CDR2 SYDVKM come from the germline V gene. The CDR3 is made up of 12 amino acids. V was pared by 7 bases and J by 2 bases, with 8 bases between. The CDR3 region has the DNA TGTGCCAGCATTGACAGCAACTATGGCTACACCTTC. Translation: CASIDSNYGYTF.

J is TRBJ2-1 and V is TRBV20-1, with a weak D call TRBD2 (5 bases). Germline V CDR1 and CDR2: DFQATT, SNEGSKA (reference sequence). CDR3 length: 15 amino acids. The V gene lost 6 bases and the J gene lost 9 bases, with 24 bases spanning the gap. The CDR3 loop is CSAEDDGPSMSEQFF. DNA of the CDR3: TGCAGTGCGGAGGATGACGGACCCTCAATGAGTGAGCAGTTCTTC.

In its sample, this clonotype was seen a few times. The CDR3 coding sequence is TGTGCCAGCCATCGATCCGGACACAACCCCTACGAGCAGTACTTC. Translating gives CASHRSGHNPYEQYF. V gene TRBV6-1 combines with J gene TRBJ2-7; perhaps TRBD1 as D (5 bases). Germline CDR1 MNHNS, CDR2 SASEGT. V gave up 8 bases and J gave up 2 bases, with 19 bases separating them. The CDR3 is made up of 15 amino acids.